The 5 T cell receptor beta chains reported below all come from one sample, sequenced in a study of neoadjuvant nivolumab and ipilimumab in lung cancer. The table came from immunoSEQ multiplex PCR; TCRdb's copy has only in-frame clones and leaves some out. The sample lists around 13,000 clones; around 70% were seen once. The sample consisted of peripheral blood, taken after neoadjuvant nivolumab, alone or with ipilimumab, at or shortly before surgery. The receptor source for this set is an adult with non-small cell lung cancer.

This chain links TRBV7-9 with TRBJ1-4; D perhaps matches TRBD1 (6 bases). The CDR3 totals 15 residues. The germline V gene encodes CDR1 SEHNR and CDR2 FQNEAQ (reference sequence). V was clipped by 4 bases and J by 0 bases, with 9 bases between them. The CDR3 DNA reads as TGTGCCAGCAGCTCGCAGGGGTCAACTAATGAAAAACTGTTTTTT. Translated: CASSSQGSTNEKLFF. The complete variable domain, with remaining parts taken from reference TRBV7-9 and TRBJ1-4, reads DTGVSQNPRHKITKRGQNVTFRCDPISEHNRLYWYRQTLGQGPEFLTYFQNEAQLEKSRLLSDRFSAERPKGSFSTLEIQRTEQGDSAMYLCASSSQGSTNEKLFFGSGTQLSVL.

This rearrangement joins TRBV5-1 to TRBJ2-4; 8 bases align to TRBD1. This CDR3 is built from 13 residues. The trim removed 4 bases at V and 9 bases at J, leaving 6 bases unmatched. Germline V CDR1 and CDR2: SGHRS, YFSETQ. The CDR3 protein is CASSIDRGGIQYF. The CDR3 bases are TGCGCCAGCAGCATCGACAGGGGCGGCATTCAGTACTTC.

The chain employs TRBV11-2 and TRBJ1-5, with a weak D call TRBD1 (5 bases). This CDR3 is built from 15 residues. V lost 5 bases and J 11 bases, leaving 22 bases between the germline ends. Germline-derived CDR1 and CDR2 are SGHAT and FQNNGV. CDR3 protein: CASSPPEWGMRSQHF. The DNA of the CDR3 is TGTGCCAGCAGCCCTCCAGAATGGGGGATGAGGTCCCAGCATTTT.

This clone was seen just once. The chain employs TRBV5-4 and TRBJ1-5; D might be TRBD1 (5 bases). The ends were cut back, 0 bases at V and 3 bases at J, with 16 bases in the middle. Per germline, CDR1 SGHNT and CDR2 YYREEE (reference sequence). The CDR3 extends over 17 amino acids. The CDR3 nucleotides read TGTGCCAGCAGCTTGGAGGGGAGGACGGGGCACAATCAGCCCCAGCATTTT. This gives the protein CASSLEGRTGHNQPQHF.

This sequence joins TRBV11-2 and TRBJ1-1; D possibly corresponds to TRBD1 (6 bases). The CDR3 loop spans 12 amino acids. Deletions cut 5 bases from V and 11 bases from J, with 15 bases between. The germline V gene has CDR1 SGHAT and CDR2 FQNNGV. The chain's CDR3 is CASSPFQGMAFF. In DNA form, the CDR3 reads TGTGCCAGCAGCCCCTTCCAGGGGATGGCTTTCTTT.